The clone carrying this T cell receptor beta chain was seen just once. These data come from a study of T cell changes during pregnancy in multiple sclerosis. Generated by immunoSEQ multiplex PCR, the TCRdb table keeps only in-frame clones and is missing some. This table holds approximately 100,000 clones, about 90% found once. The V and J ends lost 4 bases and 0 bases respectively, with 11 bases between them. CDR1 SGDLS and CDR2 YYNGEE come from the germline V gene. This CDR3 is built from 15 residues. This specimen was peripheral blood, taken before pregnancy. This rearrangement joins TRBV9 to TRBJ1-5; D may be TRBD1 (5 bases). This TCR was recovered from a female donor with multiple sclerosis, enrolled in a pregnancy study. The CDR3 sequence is CASSSDGHSNQPQHF. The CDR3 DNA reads TGTGCCAGCAGCTCGGACGGACATAGCAATCAGCCCCAGCATTTT.